These 28 T cell receptor beta chains were sequenced from one sample in a study of T cell responses to AZD1222 COVID-19 vaccine. Libraries were prepared by immunoSEQ multiplex PCR; TCRdb keeps only in-frame clonotypes and omits some of them. The table records about 150,000 clones, around 86% of them present only once. The sequencing used peripheral blood, collected 28 days after the second AZD1222 dose. Source of these receptors: an adult who received the AZD1222 COVID-19 vaccine.

CDR3 nucleotide sequence: TGTGCCAGCAGCCCGCGACAGATTAACACCGGGGAGCTGTTTTTT. Its protein product is CASSPRQINTGELFF. The chain couples TRBV7-9 to TRBJ2-2; D is possibly TRBD1 (5 bases). In germline, CDR1 is SEHNR, CDR2 FQNEAQ (reference sequence). This CDR3 has 15 residues. The germline V and J ends were trimmed by 5 bases and 2 bases, with 12 bases remaining between them.

The chain uses TRBV7-8 and TRBJ2-5; D call uncertain. V lost 1 base, J lost 3 bases, and 6 bases lay in between. The CDR3 consists of 13 residues. Germline V gene data show CDR1 as SGHVS and CDR2 as FQNEAQ. Here the CDR3 reads CASSLGVKETQYF. The CDR3 coding sequence is TGTGCCAGCAGCTTAGGGGTAAAAGAGACCCAGTACTTC.

This chain links TRBV2 with TRBJ2-1, with TRBD2 matching over 11 bases. After removal of 5 bases from V and 4 bases from J, the junction contained 7 bases not matched to a gene. CDR3 length equals 16 residues. Germline loops: CDR1 SNHLY, CDR2 FYNNEI. In nucleotides, the CDR3 is TGTGCCAGCAGTACCCAGGGACTAGCGGCATACAATGAGCAGTTCTTC. Amino acid sequence: CASSTQGLAAYNEQFF. Together with reference TRBV2 and TRBJ2-1, the CDR3 gives the full variable domain: EPEVTQTPSHQVTQMGQEVILRCVPISNHLYFYWYRQILGQKVEFLVSFYNNEISEKSEIFDDQFSVERPDGSNFTLKIRSTKLEDSAMYFCASSTQGLAAYNEQFFGPGTRLTVL.

The CDR3 is CASSLVGVYEQYF. The CDR3 coding sequence is TGTGCCAGCAGCTTGGTAGGGGTCTACGAGCAGTACTTC. The chain carries TRBV5-6 and TRBJ2-7, with a weak D call TRBD1 (5 bases). From germline, CDR1 is SGHDT and CDR2 YYEEEE. The CDR3 is 13 amino acids. Trimming took off 0 bases at V and 3 bases at J, with 7 bases between the two ends.

V is TRBV3-1 (or the pseudogene TRBV3-2) and J is TRBJ1-3, with D possibly TRBD1 on 5 matching bases. Trimming took off 1 base at V and 3 bases at J, with 19 bases between the two ends. Germline lookup yields CDR1 LGHDT and CDR2 YNNKEL (reference sequence). The CDR3 is 18 amino acids. The CDR3 nucleotides are TGTGCCAGCAGCCAAGTTCCAGTCGGGGGGGTCGGTGGAAACACCATATATTTT. Translated, it gives CASSQVPVGGVGGNTIYF.

A single count supports this clone. J is TRBJ1-1 and V is TRBV29-1, with a weak D call TRBD1 (6 bases). V was clipped by 7 bases and J by 1 base, with 16 bases between them. Looked up from germline, CDR1 is SQVTM and CDR2 is ANQGSEA. The CDR3 covers 14 residues. The CDR3 protein is CSAAGQMTNTEAFF. CDR3 sequence (DNA): TGCAGCGCAGCCGGACAGATGACGAACACTGAAGCTTTCTTT.

This chain links TRBV18 with TRBJ2-1; unclear D gene. Between the trimmed V and J ends, which lost 2 bases and 3 bases, there was a span of 11 bases. The germline V gene has CDR1 KGHSH and CDR2 LQKENI. The CDR3 totals 15 residues. The CDR3 loop reads CASSPGQGSYNEQFF. The CDR3 DNA reads TGTGCCAGCTCACCAGGGCAAGGTAGCTACAATGAGCAGTTCTTC.

V gene TRBV18 combines with J gene TRBJ2-7, with 10 nucleotides matching TRBD1. Germline CDR1 and CDR2: KGHSH and LQKENI. The CDR3 is 15 amino acids. J lost 3 bases, V lost 3 bases, and 5 bases had no gene match. This CDR3 reads CASSPADRGLYEQYF. The CDR3 region has the DNA TGTGCCAGCTCACCCGCAGACAGGGGGCTCTACGAGCAGTACTTC.

The chain has TRBV5-1 and TRBJ2-1; 8 bases map to TRBD2. Germline V CDR1 and CDR2: SGHRS, YFSETQ. The CDR3 is 16 amino acids. V dropped 0 bases and J dropped 4; count of bases not matched to a gene: 6. CDR3 region: CASSLDVSGVYNEQFF. The DNA for the CDR3 is TGCGCCAGCAGCTTGGATGTTAGCGGGGTGTACAATGAGCAGTTCTTC.

This clone was found once. V gene TRBV24-1 combines with J gene TRBJ2-1; 10 nucleotides agree with TRBD2. This CDR3 region has 16 residues. CDR1 is KGHDR, CDR2 SFDVKD, per germline. V lost 4 bases and J lost 6; bases outside the gene matches: 8. CDR3 protein: CATSEWASGSRNEQFF. The CDR3, as DNA: TGTGCCACCAGTGAGTGGGCTAGCGGGAGTCGCAATGAGCAGTTCTTC.

The CDR3: CASSWSQGKVRLSDEQFF. The CDR3 bases are TGTGCCAGCAGTTGGTCACAGGGGAAGGTCCGCCTCTCTGATGAGCAGTTCTTC. The rearrangement links TRBV6-2 or TRBV6-3 to TRBJ2-1; TRBD1 matches at 7 bases. V lost 4 bases and J lost 8; bases outside the gene matches: 20. CDR1 MNHEY and CDR2 SVGEGT come from the germline V gene. The CDR3 is 18 residues long.

The J gene is TRBJ1-5, the V gene TRBV30; D uncertain. CDR1 is GTSNPN, CDR2 SVGIG, per germline (reference sequence). The CDR3 is 13 amino acids. The germline V and J ends were trimmed by 3 bases and 5 bases, with 11 bases remaining between them. The CDR3 region is CAWSVGSHQPQHF. CDR3 nucleotide sequence: TGTGCCTGGAGCGTGGGATCTCATCAGCCCCAGCATTTT. Looking up the rest from reference TRBV30 and TRBJ1-5 gives the full variable domain: SQTIHQWPATLVQPVGSPLSLECTVEGTSNPNLYWYRQAAGRGLQLLFYSVGIGQISSEVPQNLSASRPQDRQFILSSKKLLLSDSGFYLCAWSVGSHQPQHFGDGTRLSIL.

A word on this clone: In the same sample, other DNA sequences code for this CDR3. The chain recombines TRBV7-3 with TRBJ2-1; D unclear. This CDR3 spans 14 amino acids. CDR1 is SGHTA, CDR2 FQGTGA, per germline. V was cut by 5 bases and J by 2 bases, with 10 bases left in between. This chain's CDR3 is CASSPPGPYNEQFF. Written as DNA, the CDR3 is TGTGCCAGCAGCCCGCCCGGCCCCTACAATGAGCAGTTCTTC.

The chain recombines TRBV11-2 with TRBJ1-2, with TRBD1 as a possible D gene (5 bases). The CDR3 has 14 residues. Trimming removed 5 bases from V and 1 base from J, with 11 bases in between. Germline-derived CDR1 and CDR2 are SGHAT and FQNNGV. The CDR3 region has the DNA TGTGCCAGCAGCCAGGGACGGATTAACTATGGCTACACCTTC. Its protein is CASSQGRINYGYTF.

This clone was seen only a few times. The rearrangement uses TRBV28 and TRBJ1-5, with D perhaps TRBD1 (6 bases). Trimming took off 7 bases at V and 6 bases at J, with 16 bases between the two ends. CDR1 and CDR2 (germline): MDHEN, SYDVKM. The CDR3 totals 14 residues. In nucleotides, the CDR3 is TGTGCCAGCAACCAGGGGTTGGTTGGTCAGCCCCAGCATTTT. The encoded protein is CASNQGLVGQPQHF.

This chain connects TRBV10-3 to TRBJ2-3; TRBD2 matches 14 bases. The CDR3 has 15 amino acids. Germline V gene data show CDR1 as ENHRY and CDR2 as SYGVKD. V gave up 10 bases and J gave up 4 bases; unmatched junction bases: 7. CDR3 region: CATGTSGSLADTQYF. The CDR3 coding sequence is TGTGCCACGGGGACTAGCGGGAGTTTAGCAGATACGCAGTATTTT.

The CDR3 spells CASSLSGEWREKLFF. The CDR3 DNA sequence: TGTGCCAGCAGCTTATCGGGGGAATGGCGTGAAAAACTGTTTTTT. The chain couples TRBV7-8 to TRBJ1-4; D perhaps matches TRBD1 (5 bases). Trimming stripped 2 bases from V and 7 bases from J, with 14 bases between. This CDR3 is 15 amino acids long. Germline CDR1 reads SGHVS; CDR2 reads FQNEAQ. Filled out from reference TRBV7-8 and TRBJ1-4, the complete variable domain reads GAGVSQSPRYKVAKRGQDVALRCDPISGHVSLFWYQQALGQGPEFLTYFQNEAQLDKSGLPSDRFFAERPEGSVSTLKIQRTQQEDSAVYLCASSLSGEWREKLFFGSGTQLSVL.

The J gene is TRBJ2-1, the V gene TRBV3-1 (or the pseudogene TRBV3-2), with D hard to call. V lost 8 bases and J lost 7, with 15 bases in between. Germline CDR1 is LGHDT and CDR2 is YNNKEL (reference sequence). The CDR3 has 13 residues. This chain's CDR3 is CASGRAVGNEQFF. The CDR3 region has the DNA TGTGCCAGCGGCCGGGCGGTAGGAAATGAGCAGTTCTTC.

The chain recombines TRBV28 with TRBJ1-2; D is undetermined. Germline V gives CDR1 MDHEN, CDR2 SYDVKM. There are 13 residues in the CDR3. V dropped 6 bases and J dropped 4 bases, with 12 bases sitting between them. CDR3 bases: TGTGCCAGCAGCCTGGTCGGGTTCTATGGCTACACCTTC. Its translation is CASSLVGFYGYTF.

This clone was seen only a few times. The rearrangement uses TRBV10-3 and TRBJ2-7; 16 bases are shared with TRBD2. From germline, CDR1 is ENHRY and CDR2 SYGVKD. The CDR3 runs 15 residues. The junction had 9 bases not matched to a gene; V was cut back by 10 bases and J by 6 bases. The CDR3 bases are TGTGCCACTCACGGGACTAGCGGGAGGGGTACCGAGCAGTACTTC. It codes for CATHGTSGRGTEQYF.

This chain uses TRBV18 with TRBJ1-3; D gene unclear. Deletions cut 6 bases from V and 0 bases from J, with 18 bases between. The CDR3 extends over 17 amino acids. The germline CDR1 and CDR2 sequences are KGHSH and LQKENI. The CDR3 is CASSPERPMISGNTIYF. The CDR3 DNA follows: TGTGCCAGCTCGCCTGAACGGCCTATGATCTCTGGAAACACCATATATTTT. Together with reference TRBV18 and TRBJ1-3, the CDR3 gives the full variable domain: NAGVMQNPRHLVRRRGQEARLRCSPMKGHSHVYWYRQLPEEGLKFMVYLQKENIIDESGMPKERFSAEFPKEGPSILRIQQVVRGDSAAYFCASSPERPMISGNTIYFGEGSWLTVV.

V is TRBV7-2 and J is TRBJ2-3; tentatively, D is TRBD1 (6 bases). This CDR3 is built from 14 residues. The V gene lost 4 bases and the J gene lost 4 bases, with 12 bases spanning the gap. CDR1 SGHTA and CDR2 FQGNSA come from the germline V gene. CDR3 nucleotides: TGTGCCAGCAGCTCGGGACAAGTTGCAGATACGCAGTATTTT. It encodes CASSSGQVADTQYF.

The chain combines TRBV6-4 with TRBJ2-7; D unclear. The CDR3 has 12 amino acids. Germline values: CDR1 MRHNA, CDR2 SNTAGT. Trimming took 0 bases from V and 5 from J, leaving 5 bases between them. CDR3 residues: CASSDSLNEQYF. In nucleotides, the CDR3 is TGTGCCAGCAGTGACTCCCTTAACGAGCAGTACTTC.

This clone occurred once. The chain employs TRBV11-2 and TRBJ2-1, with TRBD2 as a possible D gene (6 bases). The germline V gene has CDR1 SGHAT and CDR2 FQNNGV. This CDR3 has 16 amino acids. The germline V and J ends were trimmed by 5 bases and 2 bases, with 16 bases remaining between them. The DNA of the CDR3 is TGTGCCAGCAGCACCAGGCGGGGAGACCCCTACAATGAGCAGTTCTTC. It is translated as CASSTRRGDPYNEQFF. The whole variable domain, remainder taken from reference TRBV11-2 and TRBJ2-1, is EAGVAQSPRYKIIEKRQSVAFWCNPISGHATLYWYQQILGQGPKLLIQFQNNGVVDDSQLPKDRFSAERLKGVDSTLKIQPAKLEDSAVYLCASSTRRGDPYNEQFFGPGTRLTVL.

This rearrangement joins TRBV6-2 or TRBV6-3 to TRBJ2-7; the match to TRBD1 covers 7 bases. Germline CDR1 is MNHEY and CDR2 is SVGEGT. This CDR3 contains 15 residues. V lost 4 bases, J lost 0 bases, and 6 bases stayed unmatched. CDR3 in amino acids: CASSSFRDSSYEQYF. In DNA, the CDR3 is TGTGCCAGCAGTTCCTTCCGGGACAGCTCCTACGAGCAGTACTTC.

The rearrangement uses TRBV27 and TRBJ2-3, with a tentative D call TRBD1 (6 bases). This CDR3 region has 13 residues. Germline CDR1 reads MNHEY; CDR2 reads SMNVEV (reference sequence). Deletions cut 9 bases from V and 3 bases from J, with 13 bases between. The CDR3 region has the DNA TGTGCCAGAGACAGGCGCTGTACAGATACGCAGTATTTT. Its translation: CARDRRCTDTQYF.

This clone was picked up one time. The V and J genes are TRBV7-3 and TRBJ2-1; 7 bases line up with TRBD2. The CDR3 covers 15 residues. Per germline, CDR1 SGHTA and CDR2 FQGTGA. With V trimmed by 2 bases and J by 2 bases, 3 bases remained unmatched. CDR3 in amino acids: CASSLAGATYNEQFF. The CDR3 bases are TGTGCCAGCAGCTTAGCGGGAGCTACCTACAATGAGCAGTTCTTC. The full variable domain, with the rest looked up from reference TRBV7-3 and TRBJ2-1, is GAGVSQTPSNKVTEKGKYVELRCDPISGHTALYWYRQSLGQGPEFLIYFQGTGAADDSGLPNDRFFAVRPEGSVSTLKIQRTERGDSAVYLCASSLAGATYNEQFFGPGTRLTVL.

The CDR3 region is CSVSMQQGYGYTF. The CDR3 coding sequence is TGCAGCGTTTCGATGCAACAGGGCTATGGCTACACCTTC. The chain couples TRBV29-1 to TRBJ1-2, with a possible D match to TRBD1 (6 bases). The germline V gene has CDR1 SQVTM and CDR2 ANQGSEA. This CDR3 spans 13 amino acids. V was clipped by 5 bases and J by 4 bases, with 14 bases between them.